This T cell receptor beta chain derives from a study of cytomegalovirus exposure and HLA in healthy donors. Study-wide results and caveats: Prior analysis indicated that the majority of TCR beta V segments exhibited productivity approximately 90% or approximately 30% of the time.

Regarding this clone: Its cognate antigen is unknown. Relative to the germline gene, one junction end is altered; a read error may explain this.

This CDR3 has 15 amino acids. Germline V lookup: CDR1 SGDLS, CDR2 YYNGEE. The primer mix had 60 Vbeta and 13 Jbeta primers. Only in-frame clones appear in the TCRdb table, and some are missing; sequencing was by immunoSEQ multiplex PCR. The sample table includes about 53,000 clones. V and J are TRBV9 and TRBJ2-1, with 7 bases matching TRBD2. The clonotype comes from a woman in her late teens or twenties in good health and CMV-seronegative. The sequenced material came from PBMCs. The CDR3 DNA reads as TGTGCCAGCAGCGAAATAGCGGGCTCCGACAATGAGCAGTTCTTC. This translates into CASSEIAGSDNEQFF.